This is a list of T cell receptor beta chains from one sample in a study of graft-versus-host responses after intestinal transplantation. The data were produced by immunoSEQ multiplex PCR, yet TCRdb's version contains in-frame clones alone and is incomplete. Of over 45,000 clones listed, roughly 90% were seen once; the top ten hold 1.6%. The source was PBMCs, collected 26 days after transplant. These receptors came from a human patient who received an intestinal transplant, so some T cells may come from the graft donor. The CDR3 runs from the conserved cysteine through the conserved F or W. The order of the fields is J gene, D gene, V gene, CDR3 protein. D genes are given only for firm matches.

j_gene: TRBJ1-2; d_gene: TRBD1; v_gene: TRBV5-6; CDR3aa: CASSRPPTGGYLYGYTF
j_gene: TRBJ1-1; d_gene: NA; v_gene: TRBV13; CDR3aa: CASSLGRSQEAFF
j_gene: TRBJ1-6; d_gene: TRBD1; v_gene: TRBV5-5; CDR3aa: CASNGQGGNSPLHF
j_gene: TRBJ2-7; d_gene: TRBD1; v_gene: TRBV29-1; CDR3aa: CSVSKGATGDEQYF
j_gene: TRBJ2-2; d_gene: NA; v_gene: TRBV29-1; CDR3aa: CSVERESYTGELFF
j_gene: TRBJ2-2; d_gene: NA; v_gene: TRBV5-1; CDR3aa: CASSLAPAVGELFF
j_gene: TRBJ1-4; d_gene: NA; v_gene: TRBV18; CDR3aa: CASSPDSFNEKLFF
j_gene: TRBJ1-5; d_gene: NA; v_gene: TRBV21-1; CDR3aa: CASSLQSDRVRPQPQHF
j_gene: TRBJ2-5; d_gene: TRBD2; v_gene: TRBV2; CDR3aa: CASSESGGSQETQYF
j_gene: TRBJ2-2; d_gene: NA; v_gene: TRBV5-1; CDR3aa: CASSLAMGTISGELFF
j_gene: TRBJ1-1; d_gene: TRBD1; v_gene: TRBV6-5; CDR3aa: CASSARGPNTEAFF
j_gene: TRBJ2-2; d_gene: TRBD1; v_gene: TRBV9; CDR3aa: CASSATGGVFTGELFF